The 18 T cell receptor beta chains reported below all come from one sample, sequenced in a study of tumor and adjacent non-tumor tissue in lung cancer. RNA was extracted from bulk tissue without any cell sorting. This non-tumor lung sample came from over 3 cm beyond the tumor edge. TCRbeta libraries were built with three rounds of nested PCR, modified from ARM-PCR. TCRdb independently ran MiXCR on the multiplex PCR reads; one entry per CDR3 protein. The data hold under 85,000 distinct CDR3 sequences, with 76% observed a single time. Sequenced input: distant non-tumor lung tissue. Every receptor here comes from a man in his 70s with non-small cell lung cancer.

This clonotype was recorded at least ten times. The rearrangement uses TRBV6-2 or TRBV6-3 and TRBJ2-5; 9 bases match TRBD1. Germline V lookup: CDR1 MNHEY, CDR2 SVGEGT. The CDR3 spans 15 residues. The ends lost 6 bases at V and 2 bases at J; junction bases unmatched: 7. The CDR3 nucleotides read TGTGCCAGCAGCCACGGGACAGGGAATCAAGAGACCCAGTACTTC. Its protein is CASSHGTGNQETQYF.

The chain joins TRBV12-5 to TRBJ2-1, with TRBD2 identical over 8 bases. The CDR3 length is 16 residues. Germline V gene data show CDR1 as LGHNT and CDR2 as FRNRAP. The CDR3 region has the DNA TGTACTAATGGTTTGGTAGGGACTAGGCACCACAATGAGCAGTTCTTC. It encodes CTNGLVGTRHHNEQFF.

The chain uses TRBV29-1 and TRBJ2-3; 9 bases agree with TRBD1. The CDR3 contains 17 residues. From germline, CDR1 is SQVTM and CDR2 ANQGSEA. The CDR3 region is CILLPYVTGGDTVTQYF. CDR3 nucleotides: TGCATCTTACTCCCATATGTGACAGGGGGGGACACAGTTACTCAGTATTTT.

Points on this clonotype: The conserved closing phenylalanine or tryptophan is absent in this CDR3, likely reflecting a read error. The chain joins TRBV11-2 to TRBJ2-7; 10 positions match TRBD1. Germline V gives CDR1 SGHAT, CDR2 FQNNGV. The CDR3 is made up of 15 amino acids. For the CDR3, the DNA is TGTGCCAGCAGCTTAGGACAGGGGGCTCCCTACAAGCAGTACTCC. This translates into CASSLGQGAPYKQYS.

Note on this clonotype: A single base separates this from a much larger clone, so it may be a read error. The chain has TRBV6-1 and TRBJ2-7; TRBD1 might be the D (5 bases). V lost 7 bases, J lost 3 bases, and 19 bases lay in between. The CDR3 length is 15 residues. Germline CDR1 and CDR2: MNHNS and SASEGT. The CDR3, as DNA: TGTGCCAGCACGACGGTATCTGACAGCTACTACGAGCAGTACTTC. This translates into CASTTVSDSYYEQYF.

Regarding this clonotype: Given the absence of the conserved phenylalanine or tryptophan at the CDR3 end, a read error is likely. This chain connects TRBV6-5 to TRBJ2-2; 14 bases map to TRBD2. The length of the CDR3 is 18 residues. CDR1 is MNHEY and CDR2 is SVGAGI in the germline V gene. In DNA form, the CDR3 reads TGTGCCGGCAGTTACTCCGGACTAGCGGGAGGATACACCGGGGAGCTGTTTATT. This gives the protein CAGSYSGLAGGYTGELFI.

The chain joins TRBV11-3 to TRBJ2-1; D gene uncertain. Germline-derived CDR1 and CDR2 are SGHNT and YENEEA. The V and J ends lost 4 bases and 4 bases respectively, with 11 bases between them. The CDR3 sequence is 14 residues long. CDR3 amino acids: CASSSDPLYNEQFF. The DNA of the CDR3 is TGTGCCAGCAGCTCAGATCCCTTATACAATGAGCAGTTCTTC.

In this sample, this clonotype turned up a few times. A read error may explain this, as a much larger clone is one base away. CDR3 protein: CSGKRGTAASEAFF. The CDR3 DNA reads as TGCAGCGGCAAAAGAGGCACAGCAGCGAGTGAAGCTTTCTTT. The genes are TRBV29-1 and TRBJ1-1, with no clear D. This CDR3 has 14 residues. CDR1 is SQVTM, CDR2 ANQGSEA, per germline. Trimming took off 7 bases at V and 7 bases at J, with 22 bases between the two ends.

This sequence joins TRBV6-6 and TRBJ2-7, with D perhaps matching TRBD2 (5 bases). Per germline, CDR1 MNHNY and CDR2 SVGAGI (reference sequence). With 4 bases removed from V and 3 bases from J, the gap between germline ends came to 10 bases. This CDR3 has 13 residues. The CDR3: CASSSGGFYEQYF. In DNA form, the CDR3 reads TGTGCCAGCAGTTCCGGCGGGTTCTACGAGCAGTACTTC.

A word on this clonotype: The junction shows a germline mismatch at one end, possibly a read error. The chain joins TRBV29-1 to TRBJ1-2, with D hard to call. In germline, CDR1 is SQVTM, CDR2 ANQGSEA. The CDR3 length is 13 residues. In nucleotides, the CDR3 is TGCAGCGTTGGATCATGGAACTTCTATGGCTACACATTC. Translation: CSVGSWNFYGYTF.

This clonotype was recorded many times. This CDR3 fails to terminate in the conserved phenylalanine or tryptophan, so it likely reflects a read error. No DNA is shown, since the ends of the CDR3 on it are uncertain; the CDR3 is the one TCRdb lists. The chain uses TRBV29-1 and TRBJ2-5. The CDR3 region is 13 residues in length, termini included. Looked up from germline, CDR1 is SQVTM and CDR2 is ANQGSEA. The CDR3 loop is CSVADRFKETQHY.

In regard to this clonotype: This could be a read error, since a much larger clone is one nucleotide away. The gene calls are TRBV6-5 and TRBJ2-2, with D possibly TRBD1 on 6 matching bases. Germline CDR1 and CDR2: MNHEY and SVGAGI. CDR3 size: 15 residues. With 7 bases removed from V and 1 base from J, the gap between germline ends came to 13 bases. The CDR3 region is CASTRGCGNTGELFF. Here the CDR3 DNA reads TGTGCCAGCACAAGGGGGTGCGGGAACACCGGGGAGCTGTTTTTT.

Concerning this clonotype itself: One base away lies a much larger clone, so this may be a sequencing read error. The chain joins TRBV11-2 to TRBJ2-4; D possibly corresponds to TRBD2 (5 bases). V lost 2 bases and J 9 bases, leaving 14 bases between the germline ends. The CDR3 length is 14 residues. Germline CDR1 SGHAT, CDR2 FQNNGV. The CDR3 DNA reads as TGTGCCAGCAGCTTAATGGGTGCACTAGGCATTCAGTACTTC. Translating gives CASSLMGALGIQYF.

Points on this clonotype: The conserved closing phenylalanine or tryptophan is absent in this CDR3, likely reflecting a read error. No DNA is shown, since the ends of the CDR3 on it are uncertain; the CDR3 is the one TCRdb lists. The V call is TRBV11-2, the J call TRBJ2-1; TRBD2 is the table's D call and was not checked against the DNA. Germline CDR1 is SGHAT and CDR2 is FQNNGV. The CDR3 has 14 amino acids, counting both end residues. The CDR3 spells CASSLQGVANEEFL.

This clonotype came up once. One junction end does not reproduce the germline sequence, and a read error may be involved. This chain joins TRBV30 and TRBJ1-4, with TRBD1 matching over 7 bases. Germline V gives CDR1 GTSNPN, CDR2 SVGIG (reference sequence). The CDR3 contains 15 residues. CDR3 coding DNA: TGTGCCTGGAGTCTACAGGCAGGGGGGGGTGAAGAACTGTTTTTT. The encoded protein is CAWSLQAGGGEELFF.

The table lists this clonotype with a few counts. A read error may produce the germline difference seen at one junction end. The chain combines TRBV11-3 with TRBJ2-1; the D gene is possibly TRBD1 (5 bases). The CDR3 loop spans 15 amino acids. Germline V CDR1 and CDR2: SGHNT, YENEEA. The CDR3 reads CTSSSQSRGEDELFF. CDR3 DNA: TGTACCAGCAGCTCCCAGAGTAGGGGTGAGGATGAGCTGTTCTTC.

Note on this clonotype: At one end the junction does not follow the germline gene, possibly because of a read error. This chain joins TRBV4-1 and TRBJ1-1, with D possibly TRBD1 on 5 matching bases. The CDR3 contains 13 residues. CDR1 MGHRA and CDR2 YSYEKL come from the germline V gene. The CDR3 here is CASSTQGGTEPFF. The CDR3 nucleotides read TGCGCCAGCAGCACCCAGGGTGGCACTGAACCTTTCTTC.

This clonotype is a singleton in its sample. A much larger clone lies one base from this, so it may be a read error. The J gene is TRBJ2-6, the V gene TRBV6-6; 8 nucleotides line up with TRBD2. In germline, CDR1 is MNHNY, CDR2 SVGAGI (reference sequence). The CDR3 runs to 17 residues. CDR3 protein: CASSLRSGSSGANVPTF. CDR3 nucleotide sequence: TGTGCCAGCAGCCTCCGCAGCGGGAGCTCTGGGGCCAACGTCCCGACTTTC.